The 28 T cell receptor beta chains listed next were all sequenced from one sample in a study of early T cells in non-severe SARS-CoV-2 infection. Using its own MiXCR run on the 5' RACE reads, TCRdb lists one record per CDR3 protein. The table lists roughly 60,000 distinct CDR3 sequences, approximately 8% of them singletons. The source material was whole blood. These TCRs come from an adult who was a healthcare worker with PCR-confirmed SARS-CoV-2 infection or an uninfected control (not recorded which).

This clonotype was counted many times. This chain connects TRBV28 to TRBJ2-2; 8 positions match TRBD2. The CDR3 spans 14 residues. V shed 5 bases, J shed 6 bases, and the junction held 5 bases outside the gene matches. CDR1 and CDR2 (germline): MDHEN, SYDVKM. DNA of the CDR3: TGTGCCAGCAGTCCCCGGACTAGCCCCGGGGAGCTGTTTTTT. Protein: CASSPRTSPGELFF. The whole variable domain, remainder taken from reference TRBV28 and TRBJ2-2, is DVKVTQSSRYLVKRTGEKVFLECVQDMDHENMFWYRQDPGLGLRLIYFSYDVKMKEKGDIPEGYSVSREKKERFSLILESASTNQTSMYLCASSPRTSPGELFFGEGSRLTVL.

This clonotype was counted between two and nine times. This chain connects TRBV20-1 to TRBJ1-5, with D possibly being TRBD1 (5 bases). The CDR3 length is 13 residues. Per the germline V gene, CDR1 is DFQATT and CDR2 is SNEGSKA (reference sequence). In DNA, the CDR3 is TGCTCCGGGGGGAGACAGAACAATCAGCCCCAGCATTTT. It yields the protein CSGGRQNNQPQHF.

This chain connects TRBV20-1 to TRBJ1-5; 9 bases fit TRBD1. The CDR3 is made up of 16 amino acids. Germline values: CDR1 DFQATT, CDR2 SNEGSKA (reference sequence). Trimming took 2 bases from V and 2 from J; bases not matched to a gene: 7. The CDR3 DNA follows: TGCAGTGCTAGAAAGGACAGGGGATACGGCAATCAGCCCCAGCATTTT. This sequence encodes CSARKDRGYGNQPQHF.

This clonotype was counted at least ten times. The V gene is TRBV15, the J gene TRBJ2-3; D may be TRBD2 (6 bases). Germline values: CDR1 LNHNV, CDR2 YYDKDF (reference sequence). With 5 bases removed from V and 2 bases from J, the gap between germline ends came to 11 bases. The length of the CDR3 is 14 residues. The CDR3 protein is CATSPGTSTDTQYF. In DNA form, the CDR3 reads TGTGCCACCAGCCCCGGGACTTCCACAGATACGCAGTATTTT.

With regard to this clonotype: An end of the junction differs from the germline gene, which may be a read error. The chain links TRBV2 to TRBJ1-3; 9 bases are shared with TRBD1. The CDR3 is 16 amino acids. CDR1 is SNHLY, CDR2 FYNNEI, per germline. The CDR3 coding sequence is TGTGCCAGCAGATGGACAGGGGTCGGCTCTGAAAACACCATATATTTT. Translating gives CASRWTGVGSENTIYF.

At least ten counts were recorded for this clonotype. J is TRBJ2-3 and V is TRBV18, with TRBD2 matching over 9 bases. The germline V gene encodes CDR1 KGHSH and CDR2 LQKENI. J lost 6 bases, V lost 4 bases, and 8 bases had no gene match. This CDR3 has 15 amino acids. The CDR3 region is CASSRPLAGPDTQYF. The CDR3 DNA sequence: TGTGCCAGCTCACGACCCCTAGCGGGGCCGGATACGCAGTATTTT.

This clonotype has at least ten counts. The chain recombines TRBV29-1 with TRBJ2-5; TRBD1 matches at 7 bases. With V trimmed by 5 bases and J by 0 bases, 6 bases remained unmatched. This CDR3 has 14 residues. CDR1 and CDR2 from the germline V gene are SQVTM and ANQGSEA. In nucleotides, the CDR3 is TGCAGCGTTACGGGACAGATTTACCAAGAGACCCAGTACTTC. It yields the protein CSVTGQIYQETQYF.

This clonotype was seen a handful of times. V is TRBV4-2 and J is TRBJ1-1, with D maybe TRBD1 (5 bases). Germline lookup yields CDR1 LGHNA and CDR2 YNFKEQ. This CDR3 has 15 residues. Trimming stripped 0 bases from V and 0 bases from J, with 8 bases between. CDR3 residues: CASSQDPGLNTEAFF. Written as DNA, the CDR3 is TGTGCCAGCAGCCAAGATCCGGGGCTGAACACTGAAGCTTTCTTT.

The chain links TRBV10-3 to TRBJ2-3; D is unresolved. The germline V gene encodes CDR1 ENHRY and CDR2 SYGVKD. V lost 4 bases to trimming and J lost 3 bases, with 2 bases between them. CDR3 length equals 11 residues. The CDR3 loop is CAISATDTQYF. DNA for the CDR3: TGTGCCATCAGTGCTACAGATACGCAGTATTTT.

The chain has TRBV29-1 and TRBJ2-7; no definite D call. Trimming took off 1 base at V and 0 bases at J, with 13 bases between the two ends. The germline V gene has CDR1 SQVTM and CDR2 ANQGSEA. This CDR3 is 15 amino acids long. The CDR3 DNA reads TGCAGCGTTGAAGCTGACGGACCGAGCTCCTACGAGCAGTACTTC. This translates into CSVEADGPSSYEQYF.

V is TRBV27 and J is TRBJ2-7; D ambiguous. The CDR3 contains 13 residues. The germline CDR1 and CDR2 sequences are MNHEY and SMNVEV (reference sequence). V dropped 5 bases and J dropped 5 bases, with 13 bases sitting between them. The CDR3 DNA follows: TGTGCCAGCAGTGAAGAGCTGACCCACGAGCAGTACTTC. Translated, it gives CASSEELTHEQYF.

This clonotype was observed many times. This chain joins TRBV20-1 and TRBJ2-7; possibly TRBD1 or TRBD2 for D (5 bases each). This CDR3 is built from 13 residues. The ends were cut back, 6 bases at V and 3 bases at J, with 15 bases in the middle. The germline V gene has CDR1 DFQATT and CDR2 SNEGSKA (reference sequence). The CDR3 loop reads CSAARGEYYEQYF. CDR3 DNA sequence: TGCAGTGCCGCGAGAGGGGAGTACTACGAGCAGTACTTC.

In this sample, this clonotype turned up many times. The chain couples TRBV3-1 to TRBJ2-7, with D uncertain. The CDR3 is 11 amino acids. V lost 3 bases, J lost 1 base, and 1 base lay in between. CDR1 and CDR2 (germline): LGHDT, YNNKEL (reference sequence). The CDR3 spells CASSHSYEQYF. As DNA, the CDR3 is TGTGCCAGCAGCCATTCCTACGAGCAGTACTTC.

The CDR3 here is CASSLVDSTDTQYF. The CDR3, as DNA: TGTGCCAGCAGCTTAGTGGATAGCACAGATACGCAGTATTTT. The rearrangement joins TRBV7-9 to TRBJ2-3; D is undetermined. The V and J ends lost 1 base and 0 bases respectively, with 5 bases between them. The V gene's germline CDR1 is SEHNR and CDR2 FQNEAQ (reference sequence). CDR3 length: 14 residues.

This chain joins TRBV5-1 and TRBJ2-1; TRBD1 agrees at 7 bases. After removal of 4 bases from V and 0 bases from J, the junction contained 7 bases not matched to a gene. Per germline, CDR1 SGHRS and CDR2 YFSETQ. The CDR3 length is 16 residues. The CDR3: CASSRGGPSSYNEQFF. CDR3 in DNA: TGCGCCAGCAGCCGAGGGGGCCCCAGCTCCTACAATGAGCAGTTCTTC.

This clonotype was seen at least ten times. The chain couples TRBV19 to TRBJ2-5; D might be TRBD2 (5 bases). Germline V gene data show CDR1 as LNHDA and CDR2 as SQIVND (reference sequence). The ends were cut back, 1 base at V and 5 bases at J, with 17 bases in the middle. This CDR3 spans 16 amino acids. The CDR3 DNA reads TGTGCCAGTAGTATAGGCAGCGGCAATATTCCGGAGACCCAGTACTTC. Amino acid sequence: CASSIGSGNIPETQYF. The complete variable domain, with remaining parts taken from reference TRBV19 and TRBJ2-5, reads DGGITQSPKYLFRKEGQNVTLSCEQNLNHDAMYWYRQDPGQGLRLIYYSQIVNDFQKGDIAEGYSVSREKKESFPLTVTSAQKNPTAFYLCASSIGSGNIPETQYFGPGTRLLVL.

This clonotype has a count of ten or more. DNA for the CDR3: TGTGCCAGCAGTTGGGACTCCCGGGCGGGGGAGCTGTTTTTT. Its protein is CASSWDSRAGELFF. This sequence joins TRBV12-3 or TRBV12-4 and TRBJ2-2, with a tentative D call TRBD2 (6 bases). The V and J ends lost 4 bases and 8 bases respectively, with 14 bases between them. The CDR3 contains 14 residues.

This clonotype was found a few times. This chain links TRBV28 with TRBJ2-7; tentatively, D is TRBD1 (6 bases). V was cut by 2 bases and J by 5 bases, with 7 bases left in between. The CDR3 is 12 amino acids. Per the germline V gene, CDR1 is MDHEN and CDR2 is SYDVKM. CDR3 amino acids: CASSLRGNEQYF. CDR3 sequence (DNA): TGTGCCAGCAGTTTAAGGGGGAACGAGCAGTACTTC.

This chain connects TRBV24-1 to TRBJ2-5, with 12 positions matching TRBD2. V was clipped by 3 bases and J by 5 bases; unmatched bases: 6. The CDR3 covers 16 residues. Germline V gene sequence: CDR1 KGHDR, CDR2 SFDVKD. This CDR3 reads CATSDVASGRGETQYF. CDR3 sequence (DNA): TGTGCCACCAGTGATGTTGCTAGCGGGAGGGGGGAGACCCAGTACTTC.

This clonotype came up a few times. Written as DNA, the CDR3 is TGCAGCGTTATTGTCAGGGGGCTGACCTACGAGCAGTACTTC. Translating gives CSVIVRGLTYEQYF. The chain carries TRBV29-1 and TRBJ2-7, with 8 bases fitting TRBD1. The CDR3 spans 14 residues. With 5 bases clipped from V and 2 bases from J, the junction kept 8 bases outside the gene matches. Looked up from germline, CDR1 is SQVTM and CDR2 is ANQGSEA.

This clonotype appeared many times. This sequence joins TRBV11-2 and TRBJ2-1; 11 bases line up with TRBD2. The CDR3 has 16 residues. V was clipped by 3 bases and J by 2 bases; unmatched bases: 3. Germline V gives CDR1 SGHAT, CDR2 FQNNGV. CDR3 sequence reads: CASSFLAGGTYNEQFF. The CDR3 coding sequence is TGTGCCAGCAGCTTTCTAGCGGGAGGAACCTACAATGAGCAGTTCTTC.

V usage is TRBV7-2 and J usage is TRBJ2-2; possibly TRBD2 for D (5 bases). The CDR3 contains 15 residues. Per the germline V gene, CDR1 is SGHTA and CDR2 is FQGNSA. V was shortened by 1 base and J by 6 bases, with 12 bases between the two germline ends. The CDR3 DNA sequence: TGTGCCAGCAGCTTAGATAGCCGGGAAGCCGGGGAGCTGTTTTTT. As protein: CASSLDSREAGELFF.

The rearrangement uses TRBV21-1 and TRBJ2-7. TRBV21-1 is classified as a pseudogene. This CDR3 has 14 residues. The CDR3, as DNA: TGTGCCAGCAGCAAAGTCCGATCTAGAGACGAGCAGTACTTC. The encoded protein is CASSKVRSRDEQYF.

This chain joins TRBV11-2 and TRBJ2-2, with TRBD2 matching 10 bases. This CDR3 region has 18 residues. Trimming took 8 bases from V and 3 from J; bases not matched to a gene: 15. From germline, CDR1 is SGHAT and CDR2 FQNNGV. The CDR3 region is CASFPGLAGAVDTGELFF. The CDR3, as DNA: TGTGCCAGCTTCCCGGGGCTAGCGGGAGCCGTGGACACCGGGGAGCTGTTTTTT. Full variable domain (missing parts from reference TRBV11-2 and TRBJ2-2): EAGVAQSPRYKIIEKRQSVAFWCNPISGHATLYWYQQILGQGPKLLIQFQNNGVVDDSQLPKDRFSAERLKGVDSTLKIQPAKLEDSAVYLCASFPGLAGAVDTGELFFGEGSRLTVL.

This clonotype was seen at least ten times. The V and J genes are TRBV5-1 and TRBJ2-1, with TRBD2 matching 14 bases. V lost 0 bases, J lost 6 bases, and 5 bases stayed unmatched. The germline gives CDR1 SGHRS, CDR2 YFSETQ. This CDR3 has 17 amino acids. The CDR3, as DNA: TGCGCCAGCAGCTTGGAGGGACTAGCGGGAGACGGCAATGAGCAGTTCTTC. It translates to CASSLEGLAGDGNEQFF.

The rearrangement joins TRBV6-7 to TRBJ2-1; 7 nucleotides line up with TRBD1. TRBV6-7 is filed as an ORF, its function uncertain. V was pared by 10 bases and J by 5 bases, with 14 bases of the junction left unmatched. CDR3 size: 15 residues. The CDR3 region has the DNA TGTGCCACCCCCCCAACAGGGGCGAAAAACAATGAGCAGTTCTTC. Protein product: CATPPTGAKNNEQFF.

The chain is built from TRBV10-1 and TRBJ1-1; maybe TRBD1 (5 bases). In germline, CDR1 is WNHNN, CDR2 SYGVQD (reference sequence). Trimming left V 3 bases short and J 6 bases short, with 14 bases between. The CDR3 has 14 residues. The CDR3 DNA sequence: TGCGCCAGCAGTGAATCAGGGCGACGGGCTGAAGCTTTCTTT. Translation: CASSESGRRAEAFF.

This clonotype was recorded many times. This chain links TRBV29-1 with TRBJ1-5; 10 bases line up with TRBD1. CDR1 and CDR2 from the germline V gene are SQVTM and ANQGSEA. Trimming took 7 bases from V and 5 from J; bases not matched to a gene: 8. This CDR3 has 14 residues. The CDR3 spells CSALDRGRDQPQHF. The CDR3 coding sequence is TGCAGCGCCCTTGACAGGGGGCGCGATCAGCCCCAGCATTTT.